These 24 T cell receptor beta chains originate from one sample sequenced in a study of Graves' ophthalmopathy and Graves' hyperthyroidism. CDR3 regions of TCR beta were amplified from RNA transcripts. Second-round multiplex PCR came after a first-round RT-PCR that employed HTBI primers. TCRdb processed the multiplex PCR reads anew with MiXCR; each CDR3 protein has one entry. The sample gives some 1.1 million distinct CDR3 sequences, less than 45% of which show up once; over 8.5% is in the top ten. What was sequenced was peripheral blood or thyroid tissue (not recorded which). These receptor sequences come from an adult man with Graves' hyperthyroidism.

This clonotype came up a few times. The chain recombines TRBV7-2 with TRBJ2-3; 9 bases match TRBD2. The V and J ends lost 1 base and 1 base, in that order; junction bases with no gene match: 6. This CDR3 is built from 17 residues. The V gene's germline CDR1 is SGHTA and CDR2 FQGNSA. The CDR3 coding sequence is TGTGCCAGCAGCTTAGTAGCGGGAGTTTTCGGCACAGATACGCAGTATTTT. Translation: CASSLVAGVFGTDTQYF.

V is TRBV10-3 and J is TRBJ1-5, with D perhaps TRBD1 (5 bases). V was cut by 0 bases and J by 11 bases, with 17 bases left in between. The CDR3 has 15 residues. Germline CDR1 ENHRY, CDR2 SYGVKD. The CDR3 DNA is TGTGCCATCAGTGAGTCGGAAGGGGCCCAAGAGACCCAGCATTTT. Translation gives CAISESEGAQETQHF.

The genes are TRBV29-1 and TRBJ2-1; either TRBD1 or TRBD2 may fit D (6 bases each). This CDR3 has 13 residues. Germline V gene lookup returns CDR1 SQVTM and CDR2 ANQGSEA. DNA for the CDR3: TGCAGTGCAACAAAAGACGGGGGCGGCGAGCAGTTCTTC. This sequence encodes CSATKDGGGEQFF.

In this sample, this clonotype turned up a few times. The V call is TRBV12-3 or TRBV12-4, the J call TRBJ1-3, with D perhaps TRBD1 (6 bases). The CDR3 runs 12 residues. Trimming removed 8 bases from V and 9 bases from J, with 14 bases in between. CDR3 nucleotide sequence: TGTGCCAGCCGCGGACAGTCCGGCACCATATATTTT. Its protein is CASRGQSGTIYF.

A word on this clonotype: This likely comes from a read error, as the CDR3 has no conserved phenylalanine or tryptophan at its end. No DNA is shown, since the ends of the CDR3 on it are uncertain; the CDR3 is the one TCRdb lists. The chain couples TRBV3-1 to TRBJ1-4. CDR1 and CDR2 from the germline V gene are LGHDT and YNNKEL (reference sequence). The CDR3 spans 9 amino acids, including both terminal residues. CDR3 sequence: CASSQGKLA.

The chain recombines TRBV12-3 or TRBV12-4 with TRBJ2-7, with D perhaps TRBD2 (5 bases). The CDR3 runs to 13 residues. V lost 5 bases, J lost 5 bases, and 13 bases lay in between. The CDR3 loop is CASSPQPGNEQYF. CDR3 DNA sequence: TGTGCCAGCAGTCCCCAACCCGGGAACGAGCAGTACTTC.

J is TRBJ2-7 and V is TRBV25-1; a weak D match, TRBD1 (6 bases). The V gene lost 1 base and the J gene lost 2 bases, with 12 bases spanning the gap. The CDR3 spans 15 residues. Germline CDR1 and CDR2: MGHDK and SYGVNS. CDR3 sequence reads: CASSEFPGTTYEQYF. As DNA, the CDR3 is TGTGCCAGCAGTGAATTTCCGGGGACAACCTACGAGCAGTACTTC.

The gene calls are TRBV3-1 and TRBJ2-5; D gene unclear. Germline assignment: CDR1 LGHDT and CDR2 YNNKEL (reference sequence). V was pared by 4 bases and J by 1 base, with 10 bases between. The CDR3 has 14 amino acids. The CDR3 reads CASSLRVLQETQYF. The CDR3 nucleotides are TGTGCCAGCAGCCTAAGGGTGCTCCAAGAGACCCAGTACTTC.

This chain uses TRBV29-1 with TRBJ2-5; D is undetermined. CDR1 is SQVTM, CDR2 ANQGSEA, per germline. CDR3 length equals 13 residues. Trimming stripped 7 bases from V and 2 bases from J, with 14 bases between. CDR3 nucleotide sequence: TGCAGCGCCGGAATCGGGCAACAAGAGACCCAGTACTTC. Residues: CSAGIGQQETQYF.

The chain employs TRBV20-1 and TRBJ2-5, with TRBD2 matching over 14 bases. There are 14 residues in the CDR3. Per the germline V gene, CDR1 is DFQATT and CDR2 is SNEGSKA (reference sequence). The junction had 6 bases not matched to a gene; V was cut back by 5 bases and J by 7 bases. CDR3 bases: TGCAGTGCTCCGAAGGGACTAGCGGGAGTGACCCAGTACTTC. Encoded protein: CSAPKGLAGVTQYF.

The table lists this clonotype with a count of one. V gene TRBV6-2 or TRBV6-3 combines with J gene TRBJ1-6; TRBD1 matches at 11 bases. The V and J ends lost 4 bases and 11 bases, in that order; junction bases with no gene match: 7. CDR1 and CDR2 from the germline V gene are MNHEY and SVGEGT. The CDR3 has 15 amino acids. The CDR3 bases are TGTGCCAGCAGTTCTGCCGGACAGGGGGCTCCACCCCTCCACTTT. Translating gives CASSSAGQGAPPLHF.

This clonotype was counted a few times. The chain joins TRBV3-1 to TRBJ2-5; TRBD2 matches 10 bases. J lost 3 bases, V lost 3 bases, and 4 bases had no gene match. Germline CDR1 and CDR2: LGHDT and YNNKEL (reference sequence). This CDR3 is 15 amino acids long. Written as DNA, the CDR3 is TGTGCCAGCAGCCATCCTAGCGGGGGAGAAGAGACCCAGTACTTC. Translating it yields CASSHPSGGEETQYF.

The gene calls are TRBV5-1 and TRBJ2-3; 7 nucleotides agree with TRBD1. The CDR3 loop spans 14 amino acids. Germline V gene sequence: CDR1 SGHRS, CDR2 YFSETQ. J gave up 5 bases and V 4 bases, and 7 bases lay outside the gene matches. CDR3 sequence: CASSPGQPQDTQYF. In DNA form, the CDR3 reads TGCGCCAGCAGCCCGGGACAGCCCCAAGATACGCAGTATTTT.

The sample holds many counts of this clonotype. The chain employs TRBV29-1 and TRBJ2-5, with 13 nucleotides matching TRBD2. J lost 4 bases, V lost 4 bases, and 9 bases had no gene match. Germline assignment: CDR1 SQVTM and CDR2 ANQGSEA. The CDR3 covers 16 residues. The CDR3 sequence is CSVGLAGGGLVETQYF. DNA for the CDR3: TGCAGCGTTGGACTAGCGGGAGGAGGGTTGGTAGAGACCCAGTACTTC.

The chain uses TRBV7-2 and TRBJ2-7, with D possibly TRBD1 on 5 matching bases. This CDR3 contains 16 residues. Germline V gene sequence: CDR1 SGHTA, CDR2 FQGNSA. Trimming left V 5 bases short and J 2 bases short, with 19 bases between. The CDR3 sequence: CASSLEYQGLAYEQYF. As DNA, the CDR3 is TGTGCCAGCAGCCTAGAGTACCAGGGCCTGGCCTACGAGCAGTACTTC.

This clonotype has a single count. CDR3 DNA: TGTGCCAGCAGTGCTAGAGAGGCGGGAGAGACCCAGTACTTC. Translation: CASSAREAGETQYF. This chain joins TRBV25-1 and TRBJ2-5; D may be TRBD2 (5 bases). In germline, CDR1 is MGHDK, CDR2 SYGVNS. V was shortened by 4 bases and J by 4 bases, with 13 bases between the two germline ends. The CDR3 runs to 14 residues.

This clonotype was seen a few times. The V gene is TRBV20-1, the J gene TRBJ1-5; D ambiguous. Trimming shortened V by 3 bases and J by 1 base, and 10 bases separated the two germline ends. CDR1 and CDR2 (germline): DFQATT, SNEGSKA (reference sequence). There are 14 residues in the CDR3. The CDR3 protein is CSARSDQSNQPQHF. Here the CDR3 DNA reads TGCAGTGCTAGGTCCGATCAGAGCAATCAGCCCCAGCATTTT.

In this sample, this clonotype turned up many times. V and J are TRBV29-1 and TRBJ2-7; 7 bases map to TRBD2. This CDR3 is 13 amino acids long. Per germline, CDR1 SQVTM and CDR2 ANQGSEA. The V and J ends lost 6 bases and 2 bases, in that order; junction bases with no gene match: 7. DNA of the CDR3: TGCAGCGTCGCTACTAGCGCCGCCTACGAGCAGTACTTC. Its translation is CSVATSAAYEQYF.

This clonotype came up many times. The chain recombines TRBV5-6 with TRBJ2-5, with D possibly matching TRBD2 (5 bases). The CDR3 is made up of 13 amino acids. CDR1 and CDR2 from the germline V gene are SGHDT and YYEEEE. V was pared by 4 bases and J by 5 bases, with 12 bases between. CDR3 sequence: CASSVRVGETQYF. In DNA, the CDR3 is TGTGCCAGCAGCGTGAGGGTGGGGGAGACCCAGTACTTC.

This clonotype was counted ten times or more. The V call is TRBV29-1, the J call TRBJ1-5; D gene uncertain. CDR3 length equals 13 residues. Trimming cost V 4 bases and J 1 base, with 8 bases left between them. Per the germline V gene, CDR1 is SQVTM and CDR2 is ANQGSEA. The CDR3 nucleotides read TGCAGCGTTGTCACAGAAAGCAATCAGCCCCAGCATTTT. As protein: CSVVTESNQPQHF.

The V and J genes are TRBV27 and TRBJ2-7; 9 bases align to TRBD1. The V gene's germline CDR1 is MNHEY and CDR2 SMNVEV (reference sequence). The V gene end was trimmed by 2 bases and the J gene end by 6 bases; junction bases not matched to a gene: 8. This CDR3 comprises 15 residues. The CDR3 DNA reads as TGTGCCAGCAGTTTACGGCCCGGGACAGGGACCGAGCAGTACTTC. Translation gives CASSLRPGTGTEQYF.

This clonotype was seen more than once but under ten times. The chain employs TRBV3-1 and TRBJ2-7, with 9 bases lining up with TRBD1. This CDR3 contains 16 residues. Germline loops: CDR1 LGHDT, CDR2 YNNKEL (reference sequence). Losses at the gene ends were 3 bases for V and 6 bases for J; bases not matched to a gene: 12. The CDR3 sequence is CASSHWGQGGDREQYF. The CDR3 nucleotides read TGTGCCAGCAGCCACTGGGGACAGGGAGGGGATCGCGAGCAGTACTTC.

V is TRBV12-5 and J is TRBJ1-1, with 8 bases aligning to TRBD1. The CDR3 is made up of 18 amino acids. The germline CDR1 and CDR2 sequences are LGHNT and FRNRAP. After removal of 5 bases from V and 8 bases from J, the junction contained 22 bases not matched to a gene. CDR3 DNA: TGTGCTAGTGGTAACTCAGCGTGGACAGGGCAACTCTTCGCCGAAGCTTTCTTT. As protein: CASGNSAWTGQLFAEAFF. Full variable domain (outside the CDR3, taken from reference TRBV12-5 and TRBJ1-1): DARVTQTPRHKVTEMGQEVTMRCQPILGHNTVFWYRQTMMQGLELLAYFRNRAPLDDSGMPKDRFSAEMPDATLATLKIQPSEPRDSAVYFCASGNSAWTGQLFAEAFFGQGTRLTVV.

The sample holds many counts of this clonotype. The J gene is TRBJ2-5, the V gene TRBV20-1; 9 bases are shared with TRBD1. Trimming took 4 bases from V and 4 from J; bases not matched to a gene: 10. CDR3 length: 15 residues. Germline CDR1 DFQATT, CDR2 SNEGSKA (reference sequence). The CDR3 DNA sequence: TGCAGTGCTACCCCCGCGGGACAGGGTGGAGAGACCCAGTACTTC. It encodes CSATPAGQGGETQYF.